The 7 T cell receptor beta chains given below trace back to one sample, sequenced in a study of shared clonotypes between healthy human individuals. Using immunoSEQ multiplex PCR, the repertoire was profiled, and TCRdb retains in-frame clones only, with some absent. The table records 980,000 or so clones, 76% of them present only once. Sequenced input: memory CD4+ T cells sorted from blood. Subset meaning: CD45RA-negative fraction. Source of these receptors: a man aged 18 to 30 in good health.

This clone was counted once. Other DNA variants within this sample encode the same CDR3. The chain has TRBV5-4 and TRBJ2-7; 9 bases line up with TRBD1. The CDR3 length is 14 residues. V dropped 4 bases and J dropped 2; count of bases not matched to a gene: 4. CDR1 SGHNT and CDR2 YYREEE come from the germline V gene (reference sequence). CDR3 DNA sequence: TGTGCCAGCAGCCAGGACAGGGGTACCTACGAGCAGTACTTC. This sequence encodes CASSQDRGTYEQYF.

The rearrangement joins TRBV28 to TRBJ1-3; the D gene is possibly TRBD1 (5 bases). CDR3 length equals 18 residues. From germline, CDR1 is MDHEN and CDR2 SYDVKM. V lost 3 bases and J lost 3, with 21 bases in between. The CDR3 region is CASSFVFGGVLVGNTIYF. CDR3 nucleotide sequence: TGTGCCAGCAGTTTCGTTTTTGGAGGGGTCCTAGTTGGAAACACCATATATTTT. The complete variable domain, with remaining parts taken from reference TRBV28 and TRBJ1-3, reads DVKVTQSSRYLVKRTGEKVFLECVQDMDHENMFWYRQDPGLGLRLIYFSYDVKMKEKGDIPEGYSVSREKKERFSLILESASTNQTSMYLCASSFVFGGVLVGNTIYFGEGSWLTVV.

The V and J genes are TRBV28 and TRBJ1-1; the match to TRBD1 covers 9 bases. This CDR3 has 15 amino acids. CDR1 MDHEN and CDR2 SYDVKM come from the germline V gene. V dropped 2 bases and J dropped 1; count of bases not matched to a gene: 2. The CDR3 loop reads CASSLMGQGNTEAFF. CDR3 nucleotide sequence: TGTGCCAGCAGTTTAATGGGACAGGGGAACACTGAAGCTTTCTTT.

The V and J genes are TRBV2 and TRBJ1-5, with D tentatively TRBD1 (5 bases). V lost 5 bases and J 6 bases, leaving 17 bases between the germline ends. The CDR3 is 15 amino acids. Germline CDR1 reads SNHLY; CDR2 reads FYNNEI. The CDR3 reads CASSPESGTFQPQHF. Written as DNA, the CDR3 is TGTGCCAGCAGTCCAGAGTCTGGGACGTTTCAGCCCCAGCATTTT.

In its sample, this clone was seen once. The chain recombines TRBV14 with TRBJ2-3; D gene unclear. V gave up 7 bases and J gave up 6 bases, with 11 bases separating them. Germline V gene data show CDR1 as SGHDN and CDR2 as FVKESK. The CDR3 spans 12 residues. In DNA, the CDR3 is TGTGCCAGCACCGACCGTTTGGATACGCAGTATTTT. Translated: CASTDRLDTQYF.

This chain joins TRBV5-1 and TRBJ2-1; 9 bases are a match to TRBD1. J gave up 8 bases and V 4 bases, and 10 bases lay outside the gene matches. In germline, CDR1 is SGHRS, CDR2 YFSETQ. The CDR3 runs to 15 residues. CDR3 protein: CASSRGQGMGDEQFF. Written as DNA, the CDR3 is TGCGCCAGCAGCCGGGGACAGGGCATGGGCGATGAGCAGTTCTTC.

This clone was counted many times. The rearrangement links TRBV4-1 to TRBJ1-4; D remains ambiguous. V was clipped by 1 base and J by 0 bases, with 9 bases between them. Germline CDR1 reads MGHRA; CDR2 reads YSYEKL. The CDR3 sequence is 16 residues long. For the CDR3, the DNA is TGCGCCAGCAGCCAAGTTTTGGGTTCAACTAATGAAAAACTGTTTTTT. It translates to CASSQVLGSTNEKLFF.